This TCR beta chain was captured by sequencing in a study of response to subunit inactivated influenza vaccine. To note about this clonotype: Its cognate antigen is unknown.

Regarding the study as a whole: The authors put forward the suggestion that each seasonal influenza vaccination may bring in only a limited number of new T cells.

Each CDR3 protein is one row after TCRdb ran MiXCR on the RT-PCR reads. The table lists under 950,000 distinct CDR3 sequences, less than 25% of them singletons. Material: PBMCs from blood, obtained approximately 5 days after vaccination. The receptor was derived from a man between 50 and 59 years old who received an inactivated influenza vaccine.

CDR3: CASRGAWVTYEQYF. The CDR3 DNA reads TGTGCCAGCAGGGGCGCCTGGGTCACCTACGAGCAGTACTTC. The chain employs TRBV6-2 or TRBV6-3 and TRBJ2-7; D remains unclear. Germline CDR1 is MNHEY and CDR2 is SVGEGT. V dropped 6 bases and J dropped 2 bases, with 14 bases sitting between them. The CDR3 sequence is 14 residues long.